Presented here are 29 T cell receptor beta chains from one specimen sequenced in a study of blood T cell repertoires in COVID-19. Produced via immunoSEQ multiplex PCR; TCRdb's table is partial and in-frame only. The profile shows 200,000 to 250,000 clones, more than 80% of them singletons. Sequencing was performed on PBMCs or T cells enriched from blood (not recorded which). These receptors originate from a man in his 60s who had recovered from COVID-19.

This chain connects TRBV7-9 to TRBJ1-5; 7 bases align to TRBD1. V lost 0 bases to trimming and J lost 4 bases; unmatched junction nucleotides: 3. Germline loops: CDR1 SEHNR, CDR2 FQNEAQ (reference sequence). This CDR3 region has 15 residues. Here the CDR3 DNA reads TGTGCCAGCAGCTTAGCGGGGACAGAGAATCAGCCCCAGCATTTT. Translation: CASSLAGTENQPQHF.

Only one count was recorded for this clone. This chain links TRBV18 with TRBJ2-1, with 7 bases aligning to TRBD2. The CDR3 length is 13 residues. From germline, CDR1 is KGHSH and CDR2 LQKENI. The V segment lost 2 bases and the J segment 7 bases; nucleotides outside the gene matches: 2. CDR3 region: CASSPEAGNEQFF. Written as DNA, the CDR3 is TGTGCCAGCTCACCAGAAGCGGGAAATGAGCAGTTCTTC.

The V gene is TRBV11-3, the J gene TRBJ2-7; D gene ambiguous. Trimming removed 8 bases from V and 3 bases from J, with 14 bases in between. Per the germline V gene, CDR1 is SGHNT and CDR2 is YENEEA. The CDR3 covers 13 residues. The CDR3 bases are TGTGCCAGCGGGTTAGGCCCCGGCTACGAGCAGTACTTC. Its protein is CASGLGPGYEQYF.

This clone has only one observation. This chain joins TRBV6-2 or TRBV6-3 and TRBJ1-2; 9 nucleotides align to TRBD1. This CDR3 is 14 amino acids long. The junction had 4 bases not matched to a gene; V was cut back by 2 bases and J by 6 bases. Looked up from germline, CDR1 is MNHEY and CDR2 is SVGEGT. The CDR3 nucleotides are TGTGCCAGCAGTTACCAAACAGGGGGCCATGGCTACACCTTC. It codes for CASSYQTGGHGYTF.

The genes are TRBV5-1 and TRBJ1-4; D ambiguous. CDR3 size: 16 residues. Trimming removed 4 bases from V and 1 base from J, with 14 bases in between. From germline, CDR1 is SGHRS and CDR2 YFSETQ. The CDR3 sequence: CASSPGGVVTNEKLFF. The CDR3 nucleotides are TGCGCCAGCAGCCCCGGAGGAGTAGTAACTAATGAAAAACTGTTTTTT.

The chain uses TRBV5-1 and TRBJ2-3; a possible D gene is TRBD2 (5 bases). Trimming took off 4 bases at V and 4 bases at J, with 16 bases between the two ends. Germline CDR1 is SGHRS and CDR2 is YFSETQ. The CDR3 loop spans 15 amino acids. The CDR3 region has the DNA TGCGCCAGCAGCCCGGCGGGTTTGGTAGCAGATACGCAGTATTTT. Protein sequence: CASSPAGLVADTQYF.

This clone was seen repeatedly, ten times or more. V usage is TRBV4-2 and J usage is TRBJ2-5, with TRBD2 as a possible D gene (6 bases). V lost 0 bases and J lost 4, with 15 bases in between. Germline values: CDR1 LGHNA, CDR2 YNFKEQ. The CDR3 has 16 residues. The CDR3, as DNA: TGTGCCAGCAGCCAAGATTGGGGACGGGGGTCAGAGACCCAGTACTTC. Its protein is CASSQDWGRGSETQYF.

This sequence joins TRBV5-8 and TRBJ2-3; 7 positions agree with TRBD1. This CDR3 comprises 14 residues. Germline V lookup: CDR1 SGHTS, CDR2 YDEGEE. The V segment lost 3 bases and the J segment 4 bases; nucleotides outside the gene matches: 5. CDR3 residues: CASSWGTGADTQYF. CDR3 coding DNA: TGTGCCAGCAGCTGGGGAACAGGGGCAGATACGCAGTATTTT.

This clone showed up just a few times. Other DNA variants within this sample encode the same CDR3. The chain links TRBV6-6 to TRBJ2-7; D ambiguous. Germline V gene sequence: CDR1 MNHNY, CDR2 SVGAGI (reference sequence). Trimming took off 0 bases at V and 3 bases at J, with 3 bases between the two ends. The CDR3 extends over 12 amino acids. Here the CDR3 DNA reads TGTGCCAGCAGTTACTCGTACTACGAGCAGTACTTC. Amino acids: CASSYSYYEQYF.

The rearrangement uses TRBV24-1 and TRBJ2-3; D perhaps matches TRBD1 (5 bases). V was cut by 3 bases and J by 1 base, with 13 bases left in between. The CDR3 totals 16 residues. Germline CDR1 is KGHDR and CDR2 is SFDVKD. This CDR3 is CATSDPTVLGTDTQYF. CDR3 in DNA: TGTGCCACCAGTGATCCGACAGTTCTTGGCACAGATACGCAGTATTTT.

This CDR3 is CASSLRGGRTGELFF. Here the CDR3 DNA reads TGTGCCAGCAGCTTAAGAGGGGGCAGGACCGGGGAGCTGTTTTTT. The genes are TRBV7-8 and TRBJ2-2, with 7 positions matching TRBD1. The germline CDR1 and CDR2 sequences are SGHVS and FQNEAQ. The V segment lost 2 bases and the J segment 5 bases; nucleotides outside the gene matches: 5. CDR3 length equals 15 residues. Full variable domain (missing parts from reference TRBV7-8 and TRBJ2-2): GAGVSQSPRYKVAKRGQDVALRCDPISGHVSLFWYQQALGQGPEFLTYFQNEAQLDKSGLPSDRFFAERPEGSVSTLKIQRTQQEDSAVYLCASSLRGGRTGELFFGEGSRLTVL.

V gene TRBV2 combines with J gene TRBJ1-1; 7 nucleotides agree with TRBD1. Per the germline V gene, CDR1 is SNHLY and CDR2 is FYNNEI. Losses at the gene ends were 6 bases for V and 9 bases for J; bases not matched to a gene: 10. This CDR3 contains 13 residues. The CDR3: CASRNLQGSKAFF. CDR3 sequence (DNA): TGTGCCAGCAGAAATTTACAGGGGTCGAAAGCTTTCTTT.

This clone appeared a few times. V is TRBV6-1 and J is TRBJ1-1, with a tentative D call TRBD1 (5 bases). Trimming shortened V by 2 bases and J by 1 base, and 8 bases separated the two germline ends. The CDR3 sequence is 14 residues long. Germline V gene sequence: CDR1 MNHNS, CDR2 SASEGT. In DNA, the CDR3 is TGTGCCAGCAGTGAATGGGGGGGGAACACTGAAGCTTTCTTT. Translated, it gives CASSEWGGNTEAFF.

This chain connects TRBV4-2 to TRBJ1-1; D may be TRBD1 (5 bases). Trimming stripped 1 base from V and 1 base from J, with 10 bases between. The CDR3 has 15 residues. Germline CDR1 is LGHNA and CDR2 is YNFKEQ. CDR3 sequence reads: CASSQVMGRNTEAFF. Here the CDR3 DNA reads TGTGCCAGCAGCCAAGTTATGGGGCGGAACACTGAAGCTTTCTTT.

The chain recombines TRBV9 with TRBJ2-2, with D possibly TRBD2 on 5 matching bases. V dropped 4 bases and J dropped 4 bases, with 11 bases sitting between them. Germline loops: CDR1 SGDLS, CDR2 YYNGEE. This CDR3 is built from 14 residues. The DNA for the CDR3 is TGTGCCAGCAGCCTAGCTTCCTTCACCGGGGAGCTGTTTTTT. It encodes CASSLASFTGELFF.

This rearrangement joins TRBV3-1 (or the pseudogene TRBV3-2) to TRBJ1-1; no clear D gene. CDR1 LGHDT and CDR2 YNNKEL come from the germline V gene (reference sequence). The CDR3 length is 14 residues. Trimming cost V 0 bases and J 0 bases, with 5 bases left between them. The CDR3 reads CASSQEAVNTEAFF. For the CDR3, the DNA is TGTGCCAGCAGCCAAGAGGCAGTGAACACTGAAGCTTTCTTT.

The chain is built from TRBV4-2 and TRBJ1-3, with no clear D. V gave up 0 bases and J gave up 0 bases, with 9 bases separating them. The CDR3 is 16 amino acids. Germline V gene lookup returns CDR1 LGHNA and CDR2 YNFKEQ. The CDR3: CASSQDPRNSGNTIYF. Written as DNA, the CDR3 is TGTGCCAGCAGCCAAGATCCGCGGAACTCTGGAAACACCATATATTTT.

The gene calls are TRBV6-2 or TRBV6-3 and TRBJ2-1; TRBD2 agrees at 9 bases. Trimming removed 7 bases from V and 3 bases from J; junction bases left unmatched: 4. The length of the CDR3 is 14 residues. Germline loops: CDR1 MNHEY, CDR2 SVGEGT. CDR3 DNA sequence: TGTGCCAGCAACCCAGCGGGGGGCTACAATGAGCAGTTCTTC. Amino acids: CASNPAGGYNEQFF.

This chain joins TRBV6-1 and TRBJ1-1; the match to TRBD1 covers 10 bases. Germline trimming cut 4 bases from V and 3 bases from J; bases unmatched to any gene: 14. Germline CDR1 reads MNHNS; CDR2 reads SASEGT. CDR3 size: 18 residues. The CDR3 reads CASSGRSTTGGDYTEAFF. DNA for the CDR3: TGTGCCAGCAGTGGAAGATCTACGACAGGGGGCGACTACACTGAAGCTTTCTTT.

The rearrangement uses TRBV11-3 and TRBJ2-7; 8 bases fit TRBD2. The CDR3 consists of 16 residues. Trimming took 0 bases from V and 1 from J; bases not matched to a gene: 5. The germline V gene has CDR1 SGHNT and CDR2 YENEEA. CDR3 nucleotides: TGTGCCAGCAGCTTAGATTGGCGGGAGGCTTCCTACGAGCAGTACTTC. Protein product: CASSLDWREASYEQYF.

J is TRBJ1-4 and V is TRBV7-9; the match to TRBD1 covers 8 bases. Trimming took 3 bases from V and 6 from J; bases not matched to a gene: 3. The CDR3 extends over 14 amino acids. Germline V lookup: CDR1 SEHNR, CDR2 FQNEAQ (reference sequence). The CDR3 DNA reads TGTGCCAGCAGCTTGAACAGGGGGGATGAAAAACTGTTTTTT. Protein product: CASSLNRGDEKLFF.

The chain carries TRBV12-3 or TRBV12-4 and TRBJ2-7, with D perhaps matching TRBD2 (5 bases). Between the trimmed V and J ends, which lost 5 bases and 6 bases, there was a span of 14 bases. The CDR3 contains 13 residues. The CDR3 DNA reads TGTGCCAGCAGTCCCCGGGTCGAGGGCGAGCAGTACTTC. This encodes CASSPRVEGEQYF.

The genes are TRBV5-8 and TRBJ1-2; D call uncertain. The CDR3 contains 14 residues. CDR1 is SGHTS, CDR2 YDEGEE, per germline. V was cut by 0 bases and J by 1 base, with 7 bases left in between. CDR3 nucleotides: TGTGCCAGCAGCTTGGCTATCCTTAACTATGGCTACACCTTC. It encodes CASSLAILNYGYTF.

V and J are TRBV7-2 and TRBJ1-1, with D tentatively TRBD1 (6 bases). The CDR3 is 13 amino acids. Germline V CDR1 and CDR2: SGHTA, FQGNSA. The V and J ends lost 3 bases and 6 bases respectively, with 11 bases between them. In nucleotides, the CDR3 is TGTGCCAGCAGCTTTAGACAGGAGGCTGAAGCTTTCTTT. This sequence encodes CASSFRQEAEAFF.

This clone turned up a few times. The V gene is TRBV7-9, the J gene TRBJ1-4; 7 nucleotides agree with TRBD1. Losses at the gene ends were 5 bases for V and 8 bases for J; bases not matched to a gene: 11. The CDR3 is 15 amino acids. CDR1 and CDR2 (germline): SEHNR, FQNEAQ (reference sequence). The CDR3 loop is CASSEDDRVGEKLFF. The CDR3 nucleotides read TGTGCCAGCAGCGAAGACGACAGGGTTGGCGAAAAACTGTTTTTT.

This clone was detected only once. CDR3 protein: CASSSGEQGAGEKLFF. The CDR3 DNA sequence: TGTGCCAGCAGCTCCGGTGAACAGGGGGCGGGTGAAAAACTGTTTTTT. This sequence joins TRBV5-4 and TRBJ1-4, with 9 bases fitting TRBD1. The CDR3 has 16 residues. V dropped 3 bases and J dropped 7; count of bases not matched to a gene: 10. Germline V gene lookup returns CDR1 SGHNT and CDR2 YYREEE (reference sequence).

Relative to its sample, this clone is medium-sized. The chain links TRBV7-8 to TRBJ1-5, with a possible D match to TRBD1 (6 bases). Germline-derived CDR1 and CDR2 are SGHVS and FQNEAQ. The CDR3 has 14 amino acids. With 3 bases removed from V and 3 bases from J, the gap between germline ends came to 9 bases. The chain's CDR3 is CASSFDRNNQPQHF. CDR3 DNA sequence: TGTGCCAGCAGCTTTGACAGGAACAATCAGCCCCAGCATTTT. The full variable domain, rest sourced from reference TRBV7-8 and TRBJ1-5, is GAGVSQSPRYKVAKRGQDVALRCDPISGHVSLFWYQQALGQGPEFLTYFQNEAQLDKSGLPSDRFFAERPEGSVSTLKIQRTQQEDSAVYLCASSFDRNNQPQHFGDGTRLSIL.

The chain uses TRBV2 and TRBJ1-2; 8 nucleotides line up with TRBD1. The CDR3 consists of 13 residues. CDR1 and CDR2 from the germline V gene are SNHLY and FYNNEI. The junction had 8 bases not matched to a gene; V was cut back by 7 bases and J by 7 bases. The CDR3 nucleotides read TGTGCCAGCATAGGGCAGGGGGCTACTGGCTACACCTTC. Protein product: CASIGQGATGYTF.

Here the CDR3 DNA reads TGCGCCAGCAGCACCACCGCAGGGGTTGAAAACACCATATATTTT. Protein product: CASSTTAGVENTIYF. The chain couples TRBV5-1 to TRBJ1-3, with D tentatively TRBD1 (6 bases). Per germline, CDR1 SGHRS and CDR2 YFSETQ. This CDR3 has 15 residues. The V and J ends lost 4 bases and 6 bases respectively, with 17 bases between them.